These T cell receptor beta chains were read from a single sample in a study of blood T cells in healthy people across ages. TCRdb processed the 5' RACE reads anew with MiXCR; each CDR3 protein has one entry. Among hundreds of thousands of distinct CDR3 sequences, roughly three fifths were seen once, and the ten largest hold approximately 24%. The specimen was blood. These receptors were collected from a man aged 35-49 years in good health. The conserved cysteine and the conserved F or W are not part of the CDR3 here. A D gene is named only where the DNA matches it firmly.

TRBJ1-4 | - | TRBV20-1 | SASLTDTATNEKLF
TRBJ2-7 | - | TRBV29-1 | SAEISEQY
- | TRBD1 | TRBV20-1 | SARSRDRGRYEQY
TRBJ1-6 | TRBD1 | TRBV5-6 | ASSVDRGSPLH
TRBJ2-1 | TRBD1 | TRBV7-2 | ASSFRQGTYEQF
TRBJ2-4 | - | TRBV20-1 | SARPAQLTIQY
TRBJ2-7 | TRBD2 | TRBV20-1 | SATVGLAGSYEQY
TRBJ2-7 | TRBD1 | TRBV5-1 | ASRRYRGYDYEQY
TRBJ1-2 | TRBD1 | TRBV7-2 | ASSPRQGRNGYT
TRBJ1-2 | - | TRBV29-1 | SVVQANHGYT
TRBJ2-1 | TRBD1 | TRBV3-1 | ASSRWDSRVVNEQF
TRBJ2-3 | - | TRBV12-3/TRBV12-4 | ASTRRGGADTQY
TRBJ2-5 | - | TRBV28 | ASTLGLGAETQY
TRBJ2-5 | TRBD2 | TRBV6-1 | ASRPRTSGGAVYRETQY
- | - | TRBV7-2 | ASSLAVVEQY
TRBJ2-7 | TRBD1 | TRBV5-1 | ASSFTGQVAYEQY
TRBJ2-7 | TRBD1 | TRBV5-1 | ASTTRGQVFYEQY
TRBJ2-3 | - | TRBV28 | ASSSLPGPTTDTQY
TRBJ2-1 | TRBD1 | TRBV5-1 | ASNAITGVYGNEQF
TRBJ2-2 | - | TRBV7-9 | ASRPRQAAERDTGELF
TRBJ2-7 | TRBD2 | TRBV7-2 | ASSWRPGTSGKEEQY
TRBJ2-5 | - | TRBV28 | AIIEGTGGREEQY
TRBJ2-7 | TRBD2 | TRBV25-1 | ASQRDSYEQY
TRBJ2-3 | - | TRBV7-9 | ASSVADFDTQY
TRBJ2-2 | - | TRBV11-2 | ASSLVGRTGELF
TRBJ2-5 | TRBD1 | TRBV7-9 | ASSWNRGPETQY
TRBJ2-3 | - | TRBV7-9 | ASSLGRGDLTDTQY
TRBJ2-1 | - | TRBV10-3 | AISETSPSSYNEQF
TRBJ2-7 | TRBD1 | TRBV7-6 | ASSLAQGARGDEQY
TRBJ1-5 | - | TRBV12-5 | ASGLPQGDQPQH
- | - | TRBV27 | ASGETGYEQY
TRBJ2-7 | - | TRBV4-3 | ASSQDRGRDSYEQY
TRBJ1-1 | TRBD1 | TRBV4-1 | ASRDRGPSTEAF
TRBJ1-6 | TRBD1 | TRBV9 | ASSVDGTGDNSPLH
TRBJ1-2 | TRBD1 | TRBV29-1 | SAGDGTGYGYT
- | TRBD1 | TRBV28 | ASSTHRGSETQY
TRBJ2-4 | - | TRBV20-1 | CAREKHKNIQY
TRBJ2-7 | - | TRBV20-1 | SASPDTPGHSAYEQY
TRBJ1-2 | TRBD1 | TRBV30 | ASYHLQTGVIYGYT
TRBJ2-4 | TRBD2 | TRBV7-2 | ASSFAPNLLAVRAKNIQY
TRBJ1-1 | - | TRBV20-1 | SARATGLGLNSPEAF
TRBJ2-3 | TRBD2 | TRBV11-1 | ASSRGSRTDTQY
TRBJ2-6 | - | TRBV20-1 | SAPVAGANVLT
TRBJ2-3 | TRBD2 | TRBV12-3/TRBV12-4 | ASTGLAGGLDTQY
TRBJ1-2 | TRBD1 | TRBV27 | ASSFGTGGPNGYT
TRBJ2-5 | - | TRBV11-3 | ASSFFSGQETQY